This T cell receptor beta chain came from a study of shared clonotypes between healthy human individuals. Comment on this clone: This specimen includes other DNA sequences encoding the same CDR3.

V shed 5 bases, J shed 7 bases, and the junction held 13 bases outside the gene matches. This CDR3 is 15 amino acids long. In germline, CDR1 is MNHEY, CDR2 SMNVEV (reference sequence). Naive CD8 cells lacked CD45RO, underwent positive selection for CCR7 and left out terminally differentiated effector memory CD45RA+ cells. Clones were read by immunoSEQ multiplex PCR, and TCRdb kept only the in-frame ones, dropping some. This sample yields roughly 2.1 million clones, of which 85% to 95% are seen a single time; about 1.8% belongs to the top ten. The sequence came from a man younger than 30 in good health. Some clones in this sample may be carry-over from other donors' samples. The sequenced sample was naive CD8+ T cells from PBMCs. J is TRBJ2-7 and V is TRBV27, with 8 bases lining up with TRBD2. The CDR3 sequence is CASSPRLAGHYEQYF. The CDR3 DNA sequence: TGTGCCAGCAGTCCCCGGCTAGCGGGTCATTATGAGCAGTACTTC.